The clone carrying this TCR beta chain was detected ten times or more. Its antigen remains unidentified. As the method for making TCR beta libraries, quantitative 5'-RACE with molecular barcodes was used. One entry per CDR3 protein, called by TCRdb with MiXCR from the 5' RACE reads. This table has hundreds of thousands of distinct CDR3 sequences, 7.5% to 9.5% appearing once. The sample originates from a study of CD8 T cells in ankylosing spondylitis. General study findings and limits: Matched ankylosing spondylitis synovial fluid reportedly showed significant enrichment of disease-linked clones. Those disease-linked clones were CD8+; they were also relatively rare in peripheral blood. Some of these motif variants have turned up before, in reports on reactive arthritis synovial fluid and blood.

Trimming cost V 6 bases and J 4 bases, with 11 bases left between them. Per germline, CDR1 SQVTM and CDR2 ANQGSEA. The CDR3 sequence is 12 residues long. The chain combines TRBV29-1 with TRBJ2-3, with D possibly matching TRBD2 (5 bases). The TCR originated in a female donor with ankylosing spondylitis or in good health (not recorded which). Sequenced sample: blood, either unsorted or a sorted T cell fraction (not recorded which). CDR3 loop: CSVTGIADTQYF. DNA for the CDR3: TGCAGCGTCACCGGGATAGCAGATACGCAGTATTTT.